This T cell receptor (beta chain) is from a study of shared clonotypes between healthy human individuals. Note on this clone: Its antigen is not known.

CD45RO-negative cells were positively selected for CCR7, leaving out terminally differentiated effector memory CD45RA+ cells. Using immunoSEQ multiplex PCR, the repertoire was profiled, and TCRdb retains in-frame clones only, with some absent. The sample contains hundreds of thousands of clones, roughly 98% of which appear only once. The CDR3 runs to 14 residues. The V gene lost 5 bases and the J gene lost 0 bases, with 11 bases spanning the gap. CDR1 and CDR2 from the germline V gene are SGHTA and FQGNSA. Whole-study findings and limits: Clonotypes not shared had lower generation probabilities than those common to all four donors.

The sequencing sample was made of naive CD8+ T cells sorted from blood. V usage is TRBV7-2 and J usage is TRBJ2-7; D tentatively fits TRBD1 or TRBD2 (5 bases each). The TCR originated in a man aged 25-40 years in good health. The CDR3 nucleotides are TGTGCCAGCAGCATTCCCGGGGCCTCCTACGAGCAGTACTTC. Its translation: CASSIPGASYEQYF.